This entry lists 13 T cell receptor beta chains sequenced from one sample in a study of vaccination and CD4 T cells after COVID-19. With the Oncomine TCR Beta short-read assay, DNA from cultured CD4+ T cells was sequenced. MiXCR was run by TCRdb on the PCR reads, yielding one entry per CDR3 protein. The data hold about 21,000 distinct CDR3 sequences, with roughly 46% observed a single time. Their target antigens are unknown. Documented time point: late sampling 161 to 241 days after vaccination in three convalescent patients. The treatment: roughly ten-day PBMC culture with coronavirus spike peptide pools or control peptides (ViraFEST assay). Sequencing was performed on CD4+ T cells from blood, cultured in vitro, taken about 7 months after SARS-CoV-2 vaccination. Receptors originate from a human donor who had recovered from COVID-19.

This clonotype has just a few counts. V usage is TRBV7-2 and J usage is TRBJ2-3; 11 bases fit TRBD2. The CDR3 has 15 amino acids. V dropped 0 bases and J dropped 6; count of bases not matched to a gene: 2. The V gene's germline CDR1 is SGHTA and CDR2 FQGNSA. This CDR3 reads CASSLAVAGGDTQYF. The DNA of the CDR3 is TGTGCCAGCAGCTTAGCAGTAGCGGGGGGGGATACGCAGTATTTT.

In DNA form, the CDR3 reads TGTGCCAGCAGCCCCTTAAGGGGTGAAGCTTTCTTT. As protein: CASSPLRGEAFF. V usage is TRBV7-6 and J usage is TRBJ1-1, with a weak D call TRBD1 (5 bases). This CDR3 has 12 residues. CDR1 is SGHVS, CDR2 FNYEAQ, per germline. Trimming left V 5 bases short and J 7 bases short, with 11 bases between.

This clonotype was counted only a few times. This chain connects TRBV6-2 or TRBV6-3 to TRBJ2-7; D might be TRBD1 (6 bases). The CDR3 consists of 14 residues. Germline V CDR1 and CDR2: MNHEY, SVGEGT. V lost 6 bases to trimming and J lost 2 bases, with 14 bases between them. The DNA of the CDR3 is TGTGCCAGCAGCCGTGGACAGAGCCCCTACGAGCAGTACTTC. Its protein is CASSRGQSPYEQYF.

This clonotype turned up a few times. The gene calls are TRBV7-2 and TRBJ1-1; D is perhaps TRBD1 (5 bases). CDR1 and CDR2 from the germline V gene are SGHTA and FQGNSA. V was pared by 3 bases and J by 6 bases, with 26 bases between. The CDR3 has 18 residues. The CDR3 nucleotides read TGTGCCAGCAGCTTTAGGAGAGGGGCAGCGCGGAGGTCCCCTGAAGCTTTCTTT. It yields the protein CASSFRRGAARRSPEAFF.

The chain recombines TRBV15 with TRBJ2-7; 9 bases are shared with TRBD2. Per the germline V gene, CDR1 is LNHNV and CDR2 is YYDKDF (reference sequence). V was pared by 0 bases and J by 2 bases, with 11 bases of the junction left unmatched. The CDR3 is 18 residues long. Here the CDR3 DNA reads TGTGCCACCAGCAGAGATCGGGTTAGCGGGAGTGTCGCCTACGAGCAGTACTTC. It yields the protein CATSRDRVSGSVAYEQYF. Full variable domain (remainder filled in from reference TRBV15 and TRBJ2-7): DAMVIQNPRYQVTQFGKPVTLSCSQTLNHNVMYWYQQKSSQAPKLLFHYYDKDFNNEADTPDNFQSRRPNTSFCFLDIRSPGLGDTAMYLCATSRDRVSGSVAYEQYFGPGTRLTVT.

The chain has TRBV7-2 and TRBJ1-6; D call uncertain. The CDR3 runs 13 residues. Germline values: CDR1 SGHTA, CDR2 FQGNSA. V dropped 5 bases and J dropped 13 bases, with 15 bases sitting between them. The CDR3 loop reads CASSPIFRAPLHF. The CDR3 DNA is TGTGCCAGCAGCCCGATTTTTCGGGCGCCCCTCCACTTT.

The CDR3 loop is CASSSPQGAYEQYF. The DNA of the CDR3 is TGTGCCAGCAGTTCGCCCCAGGGGGCCTACGAGCAGTACTTC. The chain couples TRBV27 to TRBJ2-7; 7 bases fit TRBD1. Looked up from germline, CDR1 is MNHEY and CDR2 is SMNVEV (reference sequence). V was clipped by 4 bases and J by 2 bases; unmatched bases: 5. CDR3 length: 14 residues.

The chain links TRBV6-1 to TRBJ1-1, with D unclear. The V gene lost 6 bases and the J gene lost 5 bases, with 10 bases spanning the gap. There are 12 residues in the CDR3. Germline values: CDR1 MNHNS, CDR2 SASEGT. CDR3 DNA sequence: TGTGCCAGCAGAAGGACCGGGACTGAAGCTTTCTTT. Amino acid sequence: CASRRTGTEAFF.

This chain uses TRBV7-3 with TRBJ1-1; TRBD1 aligns across 9 bases. V lost 5 bases and J lost 11; bases outside the gene matches: 9. Germline V lookup: CDR1 SGHTA, CDR2 FQGTGA. This CDR3 spans 13 amino acids. CDR3 residues: CASSPDRGEVAFF. In DNA, the CDR3 is TGTGCCAGCAGCCCTGACAGGGGGGAGGTCGCTTTCTTT.

Only a few counts were recorded for this clonotype. The chain links TRBV6-2 or TRBV6-3 to TRBJ1-1, with 10 nucleotides matching TRBD1. This CDR3 is 14 amino acids long. V shed 2 bases, J shed 5 bases, and the junction held 2 bases outside the gene matches. CDR1 is MNHEY, CDR2 SVGEGT, per germline. This CDR3 is CASSYTGQGTEAFF. The CDR3 DNA reads TGTGCCAGCAGTTACACGGGACAGGGGACTGAAGCTTTCTTT.

This clonotype has only a few counts. The V and J genes are TRBV18 and TRBJ2-5; the D is unclear. Germline assignment: CDR1 KGHSH and CDR2 LQKENI. The length of the CDR3 is 12 residues. V lost 5 bases and J 3 bases, leaving 7 bases between the germline ends. The CDR3 DNA sequence: TGTGCCAGCTCATCCCAAGAAGAGACCCAGTACTTC. It translates to CASSSQEETQYF.

The J gene is TRBJ2-3, the V gene TRBV20-1; no clear D. The V and J ends lost 3 bases and 3 bases respectively, with 10 bases between them. Germline V gene lookup returns CDR1 DFQATT and CDR2 SNEGSKA (reference sequence). The CDR3 extends over 13 amino acids. CDR3 region: CSASPPGTDTQYF. The CDR3 DNA reads TGCAGTGCTAGTCCCCCCGGGACAGATACGCAGTATTTT.

This chain connects TRBV20-1 to TRBJ1-2; TRBD1 is a possible D gene (6 bases). From germline, CDR1 is DFQATT and CDR2 SNEGSKA (reference sequence). The CDR3 has 11 amino acids. Trimming left V 4 bases short and J 12 bases short, with 15 bases between. The CDR3 region has the DNA TGCAGTGCTACGAGCCGGGACACCAACACCTTC. Its translation is CSATSRDTNTF.